Shown below are 3 T cell receptor beta chains from a single sample sequenced in a study of breast tumors, draining lymph nodes, adjacent tissues (dated by TCRdb to the mid-2010s). Lymph node samples were obtained from the axillary draining lymph nodes of breast cancer patients. Library method: multiplex PCR. For sequencing, an Illumina HiSeq 2000 was employed. TCRdb cleaned the public reads at Q25 with fastp, built clones with MiXCR and kept in-frame beta chains. Rows with one shared CDR3 protein collapse into an entry with the most common genes and DNA. In all, the sample holds about 230,000 distinct CDR3 sequences, and around 32% of those were seen once. Just over 1.4% of the sample rests with the top ten. The sample taken for sequencing was axillary lymph node tissue. Source of these receptors: a female donor with breast cancer. Some clones in this sample may be carry-over from other donors' samples.

This clonotype was counted a single time. V and J are TRBV12-5 and TRBJ1-3; D remains unclear. Per germline, CDR1 LGHNT and CDR2 FRNRAP. The CDR3 totals 12 residues. The DNA of the CDR3 is TGTGCCAGCAGTTTCACAGAGAACACCATATATTTT. Amino acid sequence: CASSFTENTIYF.

This clonotype appeared a single time. The gene calls are TRBV7-2 and TRBJ2-3; D is ambiguous. Germline-derived CDR1 and CDR2 are SGHTA and FQGNSA. This CDR3 has 12 residues. Trimming left V 5 bases short and J 4 bases short, with 7 bases between. The chain's CDR3 is CASSPSADTQYF. The CDR3 DNA reads as TGTGCCAGCAGCCCCTCGGCAGATACGCAGTATTTT.

Many counts were recorded for this clonotype. This sequence joins TRBV29-1 and TRBJ1-2; no reliable D call. The CDR3 length is 12 residues. Germline-derived CDR1 and CDR2 are SQVTM and ANQGSEA. Trimming stripped 4 bases from V and 0 bases from J, with 6 bases between. CDR3 protein: CSVATTNYGYTF. In nucleotides, the CDR3 is TGCAGCGTTGCAACCACTAACTATGGCTACACCTTC.